The present T cell receptor (beta chain) was sequenced within a study of response to subunit inactivated influenza vaccine. The CDR3 covers 14 residues. V gave up 6 bases and J gave up 4 bases, with 15 bases separating them. TCRdb fed the RT-PCR reads into MiXCR, producing one record per CDR3 protein. The table records 500,000 to 600,000 distinct CDR3 sequences, around 11% of them present only once. This sample was shared with a second study, whose subject was T cells expressing NK-cell markers. Per that study: Scientists made TCR beta cDNA using 5'RACE template switching with UMIs. Repertoire data for TCR beta were derived from sorted T cells (CD3+CD56+NKG2C+, CD3+CD56+NKG2C- and CD3+CD56-NKG2C+). Among the eight sequenced donors, seven tested HCMV-seropositive and one tested seronegative. For four donors, these clonotypes were likewise the leading ones in the CD3+CD56-NKG2C+ fraction.

Specimen: PBMCs from blood, collected on the day of vaccination. The V and J genes are TRBV23-1 and TRBJ2-5, with D perhaps matching TRBD1 (5 bases). TRBV23-1 is reported as an ORF; its role is uncertain. The clonotype was recovered from a man between 45 and 60 years old who received an inactivated influenza vaccine. The CDR3: CASRSQVIRETQYF. DNA of the CDR3: TGCGCCAGCAGGTCACAGGTGATTCGAGAGACCCAGTACTTC.